These 9 T cell receptor beta chains share one sample of origin, sequenced in a study of blood T cell repertoires in COVID-19. The protocol was immunoSEQ multiplex PCR, while the TCRdb copy is restricted to in-frame clones and leaves out a portion. The sample has more than 200,000 clones; approximately 89% are singletons. The specimen was peripheral blood. These receptors came from a woman younger than 45 with COVID-19, enrolled during active disease.

The chain joins TRBV27 to TRBJ2-5; D is perhaps TRBD1 (6 bases). This CDR3 spans 14 amino acids. Germline-derived CDR1 and CDR2 are MNHEY and SMNVEV (reference sequence). Deletions cut 0 bases from V and 4 bases from J, with 9 bases between. CDR3 coding DNA: TGTGCCAGCAGTTTATCCGCAGGGGCAGAGACCCAGTACTTC. Translating it yields CASSLSAGAETQYF.

The V call is TRBV18, the J call TRBJ2-7; TRBD1 matches at 8 bases. Germline lookup yields CDR1 KGHSH and CDR2 LQKENI. This CDR3 has 15 amino acids. The junction had 8 bases not matched to a gene; V was cut back by 4 bases and J by 3 bases. The CDR3 spells CASSLNGTGLYEQYV. CDR3 bases: TGTGCCAGCTCACTCAATGGGACAGGACTCTACGAGCAGTACGTC.

The V gene is TRBV19, the J gene TRBJ1-5; TRBD1 aligns across 8 bases. With 6 bases clipped from V and 2 bases from J, the junction kept 6 bases outside the gene matches. The germline V gene encodes CDR1 LNHDA and CDR2 SQIVND (reference sequence). The CDR3 covers 15 residues. The CDR3 region has the DNA TGTGCCAGTAGGCTACAGGGGGAGGGCAATCAGCCCCAGCATTTT. Translated: CASRLQGEGNQPQHF.

This clone was counted a single time. The rearrangement links TRBV4-2 to TRBJ2-3; D not certain. This CDR3 has 15 amino acids. Trimming stripped 3 bases from V and 2 bases from J, with 12 bases between. The V gene's germline CDR1 is LGHNA and CDR2 YNFKEQ. CDR3 loop: CASSQELTTTDTQYF. DNA for the CDR3: TGTGCCAGCAGCCAGGAACTGACAACCACAGATACGCAGTATTTT.

V usage is TRBV27 and J usage is TRBJ1-1; D is ambiguous. The CDR3 has 14 amino acids. Germline values: CDR1 MNHEY, CDR2 SMNVEV (reference sequence). The V gene lost 1 base and the J gene lost 5 bases, with 11 bases spanning the gap. The CDR3 nucleotides are TGTGCCAGCAGTTTATGGAGGGAGGGAACTGAAGCTTTCTTT. Translating gives CASSLWREGTEAFF.

This clone turned up a few times. The DNA for the CDR3 is TGTGCCATCAGTGAGTCTAGCACTAGCGGGGAGAGCTACGAGCAGTACTTC. This sequence encodes CAISESSTSGESYEQYF. The chain uses TRBV10-3 and TRBJ2-7; 10 bases line up with TRBD2. V dropped 0 bases and J dropped 3; count of bases not matched to a gene: 8. The CDR3 sequence is 17 residues long. CDR1 and CDR2 (germline): ENHRY, SYGVKD.

This rearrangement joins TRBV3-1 (or the pseudogene TRBV3-2) to TRBJ1-2, with TRBD1 matching over 7 bases. This CDR3 region has 17 residues. Germline trimming cut 0 bases from V and 4 bases from J; bases unmatched to any gene: 11. CDR1 LGHDT and CDR2 YNNKEL come from the germline V gene (reference sequence). The CDR3: CASSQDPRRQGIYGYTF. The CDR3 DNA sequence: TGTGCCAGCAGCCAAGATCCCCGCCGACAGGGCATCTATGGCTACACCTTC.

The rearrangement uses TRBV6-2 or TRBV6-3 and TRBJ1-5, with 7 bases fitting TRBD1. Germline CDR1 MNHEY, CDR2 SVGEGT. This CDR3 region has 15 residues. Trimming at V came to 1 base and at J to 6 bases, leaving 6 bases not matched to a gene. The CDR3 sequence is CASSYYGTAAQPQHF. CDR3 bases: TGTGCCAGCAGTTACTATGGGACAGCCGCTCAGCCCCAGCATTTT.

DNA of the CDR3: TGTGCCAGTAGTGAGGAATGGTATGGCTACACCTTC. Its translation: CASSEEWYGYTF. The gene calls are TRBV19 and TRBJ1-2, with unresolved D. V was trimmed by 5 bases and J by 5 bases, leaving 9 bases between them. The CDR3 runs 12 residues. Germline V gene data show CDR1 as LNHDA and CDR2 as SQIVND (reference sequence).